The sequence of this TCR beta chain was determined in a study of sequential checkpoint blockade in melanoma. Treatment indicated: randomized to nivolumab then ipilimumab (arm A) or the reverse (arm B). Live CD3+CD8+ CD19− CD56− cells were sorted from PBMCs. CDR3 length equals 14 residues. V shed 0 bases and J shed 5 bases, with 11 bases lying between them. Germline V lookup: CDR1 SGHNT, CDR2 YYREEE (reference sequence). Sequenced by immunoSEQ multiplex PCR; TCRdb stores in-frame clones only, minus some. This sample has under 8,000 clones; 78% occur once, and the top ten carry about 7.4%. V is TRBV5-4 and J is TRBJ2-5, with a weak D call TRBD1 (6 bases). This receptor was taken from a human donor with melanoma. The sequencing here drew on CD8+ T cells sorted from blood (inferred from file names), taken from a patient given nivolumab and ipilimumab in sequence. The CDR3 loop reads CASSLDRVLETQYF. CDR3 nucleotide sequence: TGTGCCAGCAGCTTGGACAGGGTCCTCGAGACCCAGTACTTC.